The clone carrying this TCR beta chain was detected a few times. Its antigen remains unknown. It was 5'RACE with constant-segment primers that produced the TCR alpha and TCR beta cDNA libraries, which carried sample barcodes and UMIs. TCRdb reprocessed the 5' RACE reads via MiXCR and lists one record per CDR3 protein. The top ten clones hold under 25% of a sample with approximately 260,000 distinct CDR3 sequences, more than 15% of them seen once. These data are taken from a study of T-cell memory formation after mild COVID-19. The study, taken as a whole, reports: Some responding clones appeared in pre-infection memory, suggesting cross-reactive memory joined. Clones that contracted from day 15 to 85 were balanced CD4/CD8, while later expanders leaned CD4+.

The CDR3 runs to 14 residues. Germline V lookup: CDR1 MNHEY, CDR2 SVGAGI. Between the trimmed V and J ends, which lost 3 bases and 4 bases, there was a span of 11 bases. The specimen was PBMCs or a T cell subset sorted from them (not recorded which). This sequence joins TRBV6-5 and TRBJ2-3; D gene unclear. The sequence was obtained from a man younger than 35 who had mild COVID-19 (a few samples of this study predate the infection). Cell type and time point are not known. CDR3 amino acids: CASSYGASPDTQYF. The CDR3 nucleotides read TGTGCCAGCAGTTATGGAGCGAGCCCAGATACGCAGTATTTT.